These T cell receptor beta chains were read from a single sample in a study of T-cell reconstitution after alpha-beta-depleted transplantation in children. TCRdb processed the PCR reads anew with MiXCR; each CDR3 protein has one entry. This sample has some 550,000 distinct CDR3 sequences, with approximately 20% found just once. The input for sequencing was PBMCs from the stem cell graft donor, taken from the stem cell graft. The receptor set was obtained from a human donor who donated a stem cell graft to a child with acute lymphoblastic leukemia. CDR3s include the opening cysteine and the closing phenylalanine or tryptophan. A D gene is named only where the DNA matches it firmly. A row's size may be missing; if present it is once, few, many or a size class.

abundance,v_gene,d_gene,j_gene,CDR3nt,CDR3aa
once,TRBV7-9,NA,TRBJ1-1,TGTGCCAGCAGCCCTAGTCTTCAGGGACTTCTCACTGAAGCTTTCTTT,CASSPSLQGLLTEAFF
few,TRBV18,NA,TRBJ2-3,TGTGCCAGCTCACCACCGTGGACAACAGATACGCAGTATTTT,CASSPPWTTDTQYF
NA,TRBV7-2,NA,TRBJ1-3,TGTGCCAGCAGTCGGGATAGAAACACCATATATTTT,CASSRDRNTIYF
few,TRBV20-1,TRBD1,TRBJ1-6,TGCAGTGCTAGAGCCCCTACAGGGGAAAATTCACCCCTCCACTTT,CSARAPTGENSPLHF
NA,TRBV3-1,TRBD2,TRBJ2-1,TGTGCCAGCAGCCAGACACTTAGCGGGAGGATCTACAATGAGCAGTTCTTC,CASSQTLSGRIYNEQFF
NA,TRBV9,TRBD1,TRBJ2-1,TGTGCCAGCAGCGCCAGACAGGGGAAAAATGAGCAGTTCTTC,CASSARQGKNEQFF
NA,TRBV6-1,TRBD1,TRBJ1-5,TGTGCCAGCATACTAGGACAGGGGGGTAATCAGCCCCAGCATTTT,CASILGQGGNQPQHF
few,TRBV5-1,NA,TRBJ2-1,TGCGCCAGCAGAGAGGGTTGGCGGGATTACAATGAGCAGTTCTTC,CASREGWRDYNEQFF
NA,TRBV6-5,NA,TRBJ1-5,TGTGCCAGCAGTTACATGGAAGGGAGCGGGCCCCAGCATTTT,CASSYMEGSGPQHF
NA,TRBV20-1,NA,TRBJ1-2,TGCAGTGCTAGAGATGGACCCCAGGAGTGGGGTGACAGCTTC,CSARDGPQEWGDSF
few,TRBV7-6,TRBD1,TRBJ2-7,TGTGCCAGCAGCCCCGGGTCTGGGACAGCCTACGAGCAGTACTTC,CASSPGSGTAYEQYF
NA,TRBV11-2,NA,TRBJ2-7,TGTGCCAGCAGCGTTGAGGTTCTGTCCGAGCAGTACTTC,CASSVEVLSEQYF
NA,TRBV20-1,NA,TRBJ1-1,TGCAGTGCTCGCAAACCTGACACTGAAGCTTTCTTT,CSARKPDTEAFF
NA,TRBV2,NA,TRBJ2-2,TGTGCCAGCCTCGGGTCCGGGGAGCTGTTTTTT,CASLGSGELFF
NA,TRBV20-1,NA,TRBJ2-1,TGCAGTGCTAGAGATTGGTCGGTGTACAATGAGCAGTTCTTC,CSARDWSVYNEQFF
few,TRBV29-1,NA,TRBJ1-1,TGCAGCGTCTTTGTTAACACTGAAGCTTTCTTT,CSVFVNTEAFF
few,TRBV27,TRBD1,TRBJ1-2,TGTGCCAGCAGTTTGACTGGGACAGGCTCACGCGGCTACACCTTC,CASSLTGTGSRGYTF
NA,TRBV6-4,TRBD1,TRBJ1-2,TGTGCCAGCAGTGACTCCTCAACCGGGACAGGGGAAGGCTACACCTTC,CASSDSSTGTGEGYTF
NA,TRBV5-1,TRBD1,TRBJ2-5,TGCGCCAGCAGTCACTCTGGGACAGTCGAGACCCAGTACTTC,CASSHSGTVETQYF
few,TRBV20-1,TRBD2,TRBJ2-7,TGCAGTGCTAGAGATCACCAGCGGGAGACCTACGAGCAGTACTTC,CSARDHQRETYEQYF
few,TRBV20-1,NA,TRBJ1-2,TGCAGTGCTAGACCGGCAGGGAATTCTAACTATGGCTACACCTTC,CSARPAGNSNYGYTF
NA,TRBV6-5,NA,TRBJ1-1,TGTGCCAGCAGTTACAGTCAGAACACTGAAGCTTTCTTT,CASSYSQNTEAFF
NA,TRBV3-1,TRBD2,TRBJ2-3,TGTGCCAGCAGCCAGGACGGACTAGCGGGAAGCACAGATACGCAGTATTTT,CASSQDGLAGSTDTQYF
few,TRBV10-3,NA,TRBJ2-7,TGTGCCATACACGAGCAGTACTTC,CAIHEQYF
NA,TRBV29-1,NA,TRBJ1-1,TGCGGTGGGACCGATATGAACACTGAAGCTTTCTTT,CGGTDMNTEAFF
NA,TRBV12-3/TRBV12-4,NA,TRBJ1-6,TGTGCCAGCAGCCGACAGGTGGGGGTTGCGCCCCTCCACTTT,CASSRQVGVAPLHF
NA,TRBV29-1,NA,TRBJ2-1,TGCAGCGATCGGACAGTTATCTCTTACAATGAGCAGTTCTTC,CSDRTVISYNEQFF
NA,TRBV12-3/TRBV12-4,TRBD1,TRBJ2-3,TGTGCCAGCCTAAGGGGGCGGACAAGCACAGATACGCAGTATTTT,CASLRGRTSTDTQYF
few,TRBV4-1,NA,TRBJ2-1,TGCGCCAGCAAGGGGGGTACTCCCAATGAGCAGTTCTTC,CASKGGTPNEQFF
NA,TRBV24-1,NA,TRBJ2-7,TGTGCCACCAGTAGTGCGGGGGAGCAGTACTTC,CATSSAGEQYF
NA,TRBV12-5,TRBD2,TRBJ2-7,TGTGCTAGTGGTTTGACACGGGTCCCCTCTATAGCGGGAGTAGCCCCCTACGAGCAGTACTTC,CASGLTRVPSIAGVAPYEQYF
NA,TRBV7-9,TRBD1,TRBJ2-7,TGTGCCAGCAGCTCGGGACCTGGGACAGGGGCTCAATACGAGCAGTACTTC,CASSSGPGTGAQYEQYF
few,TRBV5-1,TRBD1,TRBJ2-5,TGCGCCAGCAGCAACGGACAGGGGCCACAAGAGACCCAGTACTTC,CASSNGQGPQETQYF
few,TRBV5-1,NA,TRBJ2-3,TGCGCCAGCAGCTTGGTTCCGACCCACCAAGGGGCAGATACGCAGTATTTT,CASSLVPTHQGADTQYF
NA,TRBV25-1,NA,TRBJ2-7,TGTGCCAGCAGTGATTGGGAGAGCTACGAGCAGTACTTC,CASSDWESYEQYF
NA,TRBV9,NA,TRBJ1-2,TGTGCCAGCAGCGCCAGTGATGGCTACACCTTC,CASSASDGYTF
few,TRBV20-1,NA,TRBJ2-3,TGCAGTGCCCCCTGGGGGAGCACAGATACGCAGTATTTT,CSAPWGSTDTQYF
NA,TRBV20-1,TRBD2,TRBJ2-1,TGCAGTGCTAGACCTCAGCGGGAGTGGGGTGAGCAGTTCTTC,CSARPQREWGEQFF